This record concerns one T cell receptor beta chain sequence. The sample belongs to a study of T cell responses to AZD1222 COVID-19 vaccine. Using immunoSEQ multiplex PCR, the repertoire was profiled, and TCRdb retains in-frame clones only, with some absent. Of 100,000 to 150,000 clones detected, around 86% appear once; the ten largest clones hold about 1.2%. The CDR3 loop spans 14 amino acids. Germline V gene data show CDR1 as SGHVS and CDR2 as FQNEAQ. The ends lost 4 bases at V and 10 bases at J; junction bases unmatched: 7. This chain connects TRBV7-8 to TRBJ1-6; 7 bases agree with TRBD1. The receptor was derived from an adult in good health. This specimen consisted of peripheral blood, obtained on day 0 of AZD1222 vaccination. CDR3 amino acids: CASSSRQGGSPLHF. The DNA of the CDR3 is TGTGCCAGCAGCTCGCGACAGGGTGGGTCACCCCTCCACTTT.